This T cell receptor beta chain was identified in a study of regulatory T cells in long-lasting Graves disease. Study-wide results and caveats: Persistent disease was associated with favored TRBV28 usage and with favored use of TRBJ1-2 and TRBJ2-5. Accuracy could have been hurt by small sample size.

TCR beta libraries were built with iRepertoire HTBI primers and Arm-PCR of CDR3 regions. One entry per CDR3 protein, called by TCRdb with MiXCR from the multiplex PCR reads. The sample records about 240,000 distinct CDR3 sequences, roughly a fifth being singletons. In its sample, this clonotype was seen a few times. Its cognate antigen is unknown. Indicated time point: newly diagnosed GD, antithyroid drugs for less than 3 months. RNA isolated from PBMCs was used to make the TCR library. The CDR3 extends over 11 amino acids. V was pared by 6 bases and J by 3 bases, with 8 bases between. Looked up from germline, CDR1 is DFQATT and CDR2 is SNEGSKA (reference sequence).

Specimen: peripheral blood mononuclear cells (PBMCs), collected at new diagnosis, from a patient treated with antithyroid drugs. The chain recombines TRBV20-1 with TRBJ2-5; D perhaps matches TRBD1 (6 bases). This TCR derives from a female donor with Graves disease. The CDR3 bases are TGCAGTGCCGGGACAAAAGAGACCCAGTACTTC. This gives the protein CSAGTKETQYF.